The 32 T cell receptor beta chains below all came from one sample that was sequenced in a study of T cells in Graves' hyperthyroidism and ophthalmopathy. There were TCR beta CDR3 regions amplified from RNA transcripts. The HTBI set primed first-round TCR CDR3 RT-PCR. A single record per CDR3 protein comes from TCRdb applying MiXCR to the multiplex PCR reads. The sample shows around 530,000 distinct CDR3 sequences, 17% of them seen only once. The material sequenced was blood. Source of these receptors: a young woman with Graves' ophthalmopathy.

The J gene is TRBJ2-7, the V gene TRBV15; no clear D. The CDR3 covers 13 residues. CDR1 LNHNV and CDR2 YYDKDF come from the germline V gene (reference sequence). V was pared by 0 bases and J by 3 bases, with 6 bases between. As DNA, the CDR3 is TGTGCCACCAGCAGAGATTTCATCTACGAGCAGTACTTC. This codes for CATSRDFIYEQYF.

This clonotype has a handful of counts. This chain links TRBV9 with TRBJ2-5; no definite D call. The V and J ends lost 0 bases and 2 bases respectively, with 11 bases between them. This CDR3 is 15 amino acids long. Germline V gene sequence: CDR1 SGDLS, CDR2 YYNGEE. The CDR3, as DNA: TGTGCCAGCAGCGTAGGCCAGGAGCCGCAAGAGACCCAGTACTTC. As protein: CASSVGQEPQETQYF.

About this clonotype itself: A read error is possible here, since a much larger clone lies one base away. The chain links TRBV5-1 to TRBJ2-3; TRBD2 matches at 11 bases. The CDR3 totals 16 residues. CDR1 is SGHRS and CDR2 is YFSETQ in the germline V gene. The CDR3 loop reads CACSLTGTSGSDTQYF. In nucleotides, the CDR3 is TGCGCCTGCAGCTTGACTGGGACTAGCGGTTCAGATACGCAGTATTTT.

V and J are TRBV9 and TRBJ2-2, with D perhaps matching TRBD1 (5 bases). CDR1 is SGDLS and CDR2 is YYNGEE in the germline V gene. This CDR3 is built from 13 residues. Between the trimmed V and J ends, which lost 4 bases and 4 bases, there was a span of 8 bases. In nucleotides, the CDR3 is TGTGCCAGCAGCCACGACAGCACCGGGGAGCTGTTTTTT. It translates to CASSHDSTGELFF. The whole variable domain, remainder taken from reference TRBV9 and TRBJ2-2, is DSGVTQTPKHLITATGQRVTLRCSPRSGDLSVYWYQQSLDQGLQFLIQYYNGEERAKGNILERFSAQQFPDLHSELNLSSLELGDSALYFCASSHDSTGELFFGEGSRLTVL.

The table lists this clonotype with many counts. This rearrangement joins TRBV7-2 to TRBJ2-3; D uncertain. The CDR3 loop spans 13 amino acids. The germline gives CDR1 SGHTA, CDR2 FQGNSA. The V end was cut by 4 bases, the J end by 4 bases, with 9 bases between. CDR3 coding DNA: TGTGCCAGCAGCTCTAGTTTCTCAGATACGCAGTATTTT. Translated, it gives CASSSSFSDTQYF. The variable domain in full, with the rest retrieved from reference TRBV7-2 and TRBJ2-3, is GAGVSQSPSNKVTEKGKDVELRCDPISGHTALYWYRQSLGQGLEFLIYFQGNSAPDKSGLPSDRFSAERTGGSVSTLTIQRTQQEDSAVYLCASSSSFSDTQYFGPGTRLTVL.

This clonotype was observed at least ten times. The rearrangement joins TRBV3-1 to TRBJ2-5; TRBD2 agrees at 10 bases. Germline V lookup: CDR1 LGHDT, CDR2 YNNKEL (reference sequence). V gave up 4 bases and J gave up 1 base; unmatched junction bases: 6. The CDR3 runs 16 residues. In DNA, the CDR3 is TGTGCCAGCAGCCGCTTAGCGGGAGGCGGCCAAGAGACCCAGTACTTC. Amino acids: CASSRLAGGGQETQYF.

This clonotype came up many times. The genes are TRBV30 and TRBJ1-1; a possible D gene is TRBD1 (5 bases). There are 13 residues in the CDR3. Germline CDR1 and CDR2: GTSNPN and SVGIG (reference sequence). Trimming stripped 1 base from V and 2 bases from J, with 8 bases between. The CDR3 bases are TGTGCCTGGAGTGCCGGGGGAAACACTGAAGCTTTCTTT. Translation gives CAWSAGGNTEAFF. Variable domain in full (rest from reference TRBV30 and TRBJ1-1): SQTIHQWPATLVQPVGSPLSLECTVEGTSNPNLYWYRQAAGRGLQLLFYSVGIGQISSEVPQNLSASRPQDRQFILSSKKLLLSDSGFYLCAWSAGGNTEAFFGQGTRLTVV.

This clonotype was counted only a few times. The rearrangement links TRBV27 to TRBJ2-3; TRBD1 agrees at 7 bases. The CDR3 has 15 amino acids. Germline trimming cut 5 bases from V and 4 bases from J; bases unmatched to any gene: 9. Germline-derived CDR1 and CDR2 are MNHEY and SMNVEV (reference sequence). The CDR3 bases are TGTGCCAGCAGTCCAGGGACAGAACAGCCAGATACGCAGTATTTT. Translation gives CASSPGTEQPDTQYF.

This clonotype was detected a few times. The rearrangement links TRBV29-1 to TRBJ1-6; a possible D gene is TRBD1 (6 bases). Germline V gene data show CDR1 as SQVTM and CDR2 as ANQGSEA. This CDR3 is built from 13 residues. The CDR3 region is CRAQRGGRSPLHF. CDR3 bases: TGCAGGGCGCAGAGGGGGGGTCGTTCACCCCTCCACTTT.

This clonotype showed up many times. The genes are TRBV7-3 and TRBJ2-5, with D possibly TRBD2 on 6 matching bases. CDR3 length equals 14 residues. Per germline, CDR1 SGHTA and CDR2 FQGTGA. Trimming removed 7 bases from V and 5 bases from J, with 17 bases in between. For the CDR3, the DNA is TGTGCCAGCACCCTGGGGGGATTTGGGGAGACCCAGTACTTC. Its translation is CASTLGGFGETQYF.

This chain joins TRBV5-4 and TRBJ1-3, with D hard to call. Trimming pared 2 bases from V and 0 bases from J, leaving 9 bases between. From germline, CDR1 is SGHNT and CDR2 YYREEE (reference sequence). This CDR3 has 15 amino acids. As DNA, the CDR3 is TGTGCCAGCAGCTTCGGACGGAGCTCTGGAAACACCATATATTTT. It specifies CASSFGRSSGNTIYF.

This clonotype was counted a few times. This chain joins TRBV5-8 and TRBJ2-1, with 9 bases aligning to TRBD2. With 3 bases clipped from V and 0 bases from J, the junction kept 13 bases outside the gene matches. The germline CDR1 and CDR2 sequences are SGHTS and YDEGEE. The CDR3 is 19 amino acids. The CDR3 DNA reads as TGTGCCAGCAGCTCGGACGGCGGGAGGGACCTCAGCTCCTACAATGAGCAGTTCTTC. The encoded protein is CASSSDGGRDLSSYNEQFF.

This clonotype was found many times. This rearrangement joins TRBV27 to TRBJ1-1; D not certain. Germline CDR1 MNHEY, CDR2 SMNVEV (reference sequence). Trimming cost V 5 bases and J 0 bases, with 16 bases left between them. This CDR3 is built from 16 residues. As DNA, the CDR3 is TGTGCCAGCAGTCCCCAAGGGCTCCCCTTGAACACTGAAGCTTTCTTT. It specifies CASSPQGLPLNTEAFF.

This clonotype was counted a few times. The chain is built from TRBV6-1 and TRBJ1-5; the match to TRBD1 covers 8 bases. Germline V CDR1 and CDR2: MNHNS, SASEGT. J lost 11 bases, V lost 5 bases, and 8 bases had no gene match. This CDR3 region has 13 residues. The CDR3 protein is CASSPGTGGSQHF. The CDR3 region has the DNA TGTGCCAGCAGTCCCGGGACAGGAGGGTCCCAGCATTTT.

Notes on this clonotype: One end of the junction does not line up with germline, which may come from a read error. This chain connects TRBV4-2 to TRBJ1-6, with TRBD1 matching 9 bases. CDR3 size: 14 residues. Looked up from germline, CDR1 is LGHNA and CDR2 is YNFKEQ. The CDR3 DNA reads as TGTGCCTGCAGCCAGGAGGGGACAGGGAAACCCCTCCACTTT. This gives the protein CACSQEGTGKPLHF.

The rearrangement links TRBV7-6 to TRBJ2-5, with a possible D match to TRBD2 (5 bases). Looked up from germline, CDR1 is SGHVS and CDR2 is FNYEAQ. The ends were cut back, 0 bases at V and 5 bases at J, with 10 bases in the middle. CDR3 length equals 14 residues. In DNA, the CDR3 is TGTGCCAGCAGCTTAGCGGAGGCAGAGGAGACCCAGTACTTC. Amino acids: CASSLAEAEETQYF.

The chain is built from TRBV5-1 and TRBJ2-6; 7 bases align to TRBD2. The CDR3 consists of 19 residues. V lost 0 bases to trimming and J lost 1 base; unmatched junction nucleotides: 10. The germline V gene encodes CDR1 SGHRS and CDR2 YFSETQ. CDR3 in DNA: TGCGCCAGCAGCTTGGAGGGCGGGAGCGGTCTTTCTGGGGCCAACGTCCTGACTTTC. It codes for CASSLEGGSGLSGANVLTF.

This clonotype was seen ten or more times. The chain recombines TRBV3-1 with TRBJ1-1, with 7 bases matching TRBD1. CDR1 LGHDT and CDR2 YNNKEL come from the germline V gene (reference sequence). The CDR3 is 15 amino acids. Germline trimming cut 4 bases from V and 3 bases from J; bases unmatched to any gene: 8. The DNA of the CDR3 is TGTGCCAGCAGCCTCGACAGGGAGAAATACACTGAAGCTTTCTTT. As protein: CASSLDREKYTEAFF.

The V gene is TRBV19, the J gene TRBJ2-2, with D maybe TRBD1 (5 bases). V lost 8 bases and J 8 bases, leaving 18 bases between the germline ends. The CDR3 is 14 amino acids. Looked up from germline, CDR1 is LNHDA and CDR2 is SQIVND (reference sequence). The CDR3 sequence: CASLRGGSAGELFF. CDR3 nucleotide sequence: TGTGCCAGTCTTAGGGGCGGCTCAGCGGGGGAGCTGTTTTTT.

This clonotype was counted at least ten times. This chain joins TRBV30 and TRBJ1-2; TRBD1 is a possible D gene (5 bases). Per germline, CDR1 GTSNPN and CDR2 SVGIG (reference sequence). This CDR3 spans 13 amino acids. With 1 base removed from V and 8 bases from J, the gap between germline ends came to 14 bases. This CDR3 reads CAWSGRDRQGYTF. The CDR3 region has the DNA TGTGCCTGGAGTGGCCGGGACCGGCAAGGCTACACCTTC.

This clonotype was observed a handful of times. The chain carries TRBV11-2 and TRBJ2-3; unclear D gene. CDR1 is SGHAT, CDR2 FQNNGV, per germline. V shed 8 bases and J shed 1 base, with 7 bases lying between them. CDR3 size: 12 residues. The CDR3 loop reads CASVSGTDTQYF. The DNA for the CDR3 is TGTGCCAGCGTCTCCGGCACAGATACGCAGTATTTT. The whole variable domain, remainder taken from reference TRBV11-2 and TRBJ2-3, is EAGVAQSPRYKIIEKRQSVAFWCNPISGHATLYWYQQILGQGPKLLIQFQNNGVVDDSQLPKDRFSAERLKGVDSTLKIQPAKLEDSAVYLCASVSGTDTQYFGPGTRLTVL.

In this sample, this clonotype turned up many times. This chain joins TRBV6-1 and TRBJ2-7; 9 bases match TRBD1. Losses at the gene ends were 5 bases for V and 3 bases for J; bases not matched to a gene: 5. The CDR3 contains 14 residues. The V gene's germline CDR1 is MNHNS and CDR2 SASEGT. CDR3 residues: CASSNRDRDYEQYF. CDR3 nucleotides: TGTGCCAGCAGTAACAGGGACAGGGACTACGAGCAGTACTTC.

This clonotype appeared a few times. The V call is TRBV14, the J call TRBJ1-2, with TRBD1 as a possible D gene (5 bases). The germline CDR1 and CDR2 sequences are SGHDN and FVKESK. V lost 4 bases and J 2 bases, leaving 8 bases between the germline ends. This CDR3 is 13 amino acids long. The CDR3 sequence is CASSRDPNYGYTF. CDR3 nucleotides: TGTGCCAGCAGCCGGGACCCAAACTATGGCTACACCTTC. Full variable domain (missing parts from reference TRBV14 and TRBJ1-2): EAGVTQFPSHSVIEKGQTVTLRCDPISGHDNLYWYRRVMGKEIKFLLHFVKESKQDESGMPNNRFLAERTGGTYSTLKVQPAELEDSGVYFCASSRDPNYGYTFGSGTRLTVV.

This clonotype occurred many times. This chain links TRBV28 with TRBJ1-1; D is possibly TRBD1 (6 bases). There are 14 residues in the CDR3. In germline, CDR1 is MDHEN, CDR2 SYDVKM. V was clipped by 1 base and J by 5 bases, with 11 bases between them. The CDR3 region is CASSLLQGETEAFF. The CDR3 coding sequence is TGTGCCAGCAGTTTATTACAGGGCGAGACTGAAGCTTTCTTT. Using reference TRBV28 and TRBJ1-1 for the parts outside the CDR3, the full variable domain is DVKVTQSSRYLVKRTGEKVFLECVQDMDHENMFWYRQDPGLGLRLIYFSYDVKMKEKGDIPEGYSVSREKKERFSLILESASTNQTSMYLCASSLLQGETEAFFGQGTRLTVV.

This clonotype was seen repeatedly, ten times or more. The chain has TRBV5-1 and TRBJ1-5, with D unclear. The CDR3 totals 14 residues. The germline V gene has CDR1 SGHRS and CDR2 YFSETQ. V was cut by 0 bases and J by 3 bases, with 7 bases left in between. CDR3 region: CASSLDSLNQPQHF. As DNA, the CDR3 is TGCGCCAGCAGCTTGGACAGCCTCAATCAGCCCCAGCATTTT.

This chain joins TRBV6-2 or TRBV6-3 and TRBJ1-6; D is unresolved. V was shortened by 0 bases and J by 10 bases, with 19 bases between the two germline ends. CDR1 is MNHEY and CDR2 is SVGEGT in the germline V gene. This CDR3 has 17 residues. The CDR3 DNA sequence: TGTGCCAGCAGTTACTCGAAGGGAACGGCGGCCTCCTCACCCCTCCACTTT. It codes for CASSYSKGTAASSPLHF.

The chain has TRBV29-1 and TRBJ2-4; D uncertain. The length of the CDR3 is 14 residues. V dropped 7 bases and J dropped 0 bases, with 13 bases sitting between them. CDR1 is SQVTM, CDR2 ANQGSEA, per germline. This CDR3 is CSAESSIAKNIQYF. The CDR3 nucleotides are TGCAGCGCTGAGTCTTCTATAGCCAAAAACATTCAGTACTTC.

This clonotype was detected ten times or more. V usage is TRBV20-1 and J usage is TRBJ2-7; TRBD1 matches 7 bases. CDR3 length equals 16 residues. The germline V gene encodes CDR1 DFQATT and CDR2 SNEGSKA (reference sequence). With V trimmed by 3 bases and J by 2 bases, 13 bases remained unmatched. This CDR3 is CSASPRGRSPTYEQYF. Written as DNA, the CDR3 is TGCAGTGCTAGTCCGAGGGGGCGGTCCCCCACCTACGAGCAGTACTTC.

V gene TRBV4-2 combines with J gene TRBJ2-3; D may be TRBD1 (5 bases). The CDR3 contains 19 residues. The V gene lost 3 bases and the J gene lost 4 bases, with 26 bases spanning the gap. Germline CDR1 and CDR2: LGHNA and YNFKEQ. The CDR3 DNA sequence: TGTGCCAGCAGCCAGCCTCGTGGGGCACCGGGCCCCCCCGCAGATACGCAGTATTTT. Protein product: CASSQPRGAPGPPADTQYF.

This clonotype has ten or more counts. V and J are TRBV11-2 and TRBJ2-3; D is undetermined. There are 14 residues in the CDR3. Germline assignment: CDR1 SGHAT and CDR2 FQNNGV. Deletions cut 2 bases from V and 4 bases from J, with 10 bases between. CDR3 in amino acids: CASSLQVTADTQYF. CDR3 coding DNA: TGTGCCAGCAGCTTACAGGTTACGGCAGATACGCAGTATTTT.

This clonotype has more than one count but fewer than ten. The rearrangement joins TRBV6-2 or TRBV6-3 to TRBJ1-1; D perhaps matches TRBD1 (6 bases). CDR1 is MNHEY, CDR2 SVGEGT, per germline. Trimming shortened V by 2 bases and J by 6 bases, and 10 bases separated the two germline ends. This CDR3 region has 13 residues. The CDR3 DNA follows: TGTGCCAGCAGTTACACAGGGAGGTCTGAAGCTTTCTTT. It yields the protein CASSYTGRSEAFF.

CDR3 amino acids: CASSQDSPAAYGYTF. DNA of the CDR3: TGCGCCAGCAGCCAAGATTCTCCGGCGGCCTATGGCTACACCTTC. The chain uses TRBV4-3 and TRBJ1-2; D call uncertain. V was clipped by 0 bases and J by 4 bases, with 12 bases between them. The length of the CDR3 is 15 residues. Germline lookup yields CDR1 LGHNA and CDR2 YSLEER.